Listed below are T cell receptor beta chains from one sample, sequenced in a study of CD8 T cells in Susac syndrome. TCRdb used MiXCR to reprocess the immunoSEQ multiplex PCR reads, holding one entry per CDR3 protein. Among under 85,000 distinct CDR3 sequences, approximately 96% were seen once, and the ten largest hold about 0.6%. The sequencing sample was made of CD8+ T cells from PBMCs. The receptor source for this set is a human donor with multiple sclerosis. The CDR3 runs from the conserved cysteine through the conserved F or W. A D gene is named only where the DNA matches it firmly. Size values are once, few and many counts, or a class for expanded clones, and some rows have none.

abundance: medium-sized
d_gene: NA
v_gene: TRBV7-9
j_gene: TRBJ2-5
CDR3aa: CASSPRTPEETQYF

abundance: NA
d_gene: TRBD1
v_gene: TRBV29-1
j_gene: TRBJ2-7
CDR3aa: CSAGTETYEQYF

abundance: NA
d_gene: NA
v_gene: TRBV27
j_gene: TRBJ2-7
CDR3aa: CASSLMGNEQYF

abundance: NA
d_gene: NA
v_gene: TRBV7-9
j_gene: TRBJ2-3
CDR3aa: CASSFGGEGVADTQYF

abundance: NA
d_gene: NA
v_gene: TRBV7-9
j_gene: TRBJ2-3
CDR3aa: CASSWSLTSTDTQYF

abundance: NA
d_gene: NA
v_gene: TRBV12-3/TRBV12-4
j_gene: TRBJ2-3
CDR3aa: CASSRSPGTWDAQYF

abundance: NA
d_gene: TRBD1
v_gene: TRBV7-9
j_gene: TRBJ2-7
CDR3aa: CASSITPTGVYEQYF

abundance: once
d_gene: NA
v_gene: TRBV7-8
j_gene: TRBJ2-7
CDR3aa: CASSFPDLPYEQYF

abundance: NA
d_gene: TRBD2
v_gene: TRBV20-1
j_gene: TRBJ2-4
CDR3aa: CSARGTNQNIQYF

abundance: NA
d_gene: TRBD1
v_gene: TRBV28
j_gene: TRBJ2-2
CDR3aa: CASTMTGSGELFF

abundance: NA
d_gene: TRBD1
v_gene: TRBV19
j_gene: TRBJ2-6
CDR3aa: CASSIYGTASSGANVLTF

abundance: NA
d_gene: NA
v_gene: TRBV20-1
j_gene: TRBJ1-2
CDR3aa: CSASDQAGRGGYTF

abundance: once
d_gene: NA
v_gene: TRBV27
j_gene: TRBJ1-5
CDR3aa: CASSLGAPNQPQHF

abundance: NA
d_gene: NA
v_gene: TRBV18
j_gene: TRBJ1-2
CDR3aa: CASSPPQVLYGYTF

abundance: NA
d_gene: NA
v_gene: TRBV15
j_gene: TRBJ2-7
CDR3aa: CATSGGGWTYEQYF

abundance: NA
d_gene: TRBD1
v_gene: TRBV14
j_gene: TRBJ2-7
CDR3aa: CASSQGFPGQEFYEQYF

abundance: NA
d_gene: TRBD2
v_gene: TRBV2
j_gene: TRBJ2-3
CDR3aa: CASRGTVGLAGALTDTQYF

abundance: NA
d_gene: TRBD1
v_gene: TRBV12-3/TRBV12-4
j_gene: TRBJ2-4
CDR3aa: CASSPGGMAAKNIQYF

abundance: NA
d_gene: NA
v_gene: TRBV7-9
j_gene: TRBJ1-1
CDR3aa: CASRGLNTEAFF

abundance: NA
d_gene: NA
v_gene: TRBV25-1
j_gene: TRBJ1-2
CDR3aa: CASSESIMFSDGYTF

abundance: once
d_gene: TRBD1
v_gene: TRBV15
j_gene: TRBJ2-7
CDR3aa: CATSRETGGAGYEQYF

abundance: few
d_gene: NA
v_gene: TRBV12-3/TRBV12-4
j_gene: TRBJ2-1
CDR3aa: CASSGNEQFF

abundance: NA
d_gene: TRBD2
v_gene: TRBV27
j_gene: TRBJ2-5
CDR3aa: CASSSRTSGDQQETQYF

abundance: NA
d_gene: NA
v_gene: TRBV4-1
j_gene: TRBJ2-7
CDR3aa: CASSHSGDSYEQYF

abundance: NA
d_gene: NA
v_gene: TRBV19
j_gene: TRBJ1-5
CDR3aa: CASSIPLTASNQPQHF

abundance: NA
d_gene: NA
v_gene: TRBV7-6
j_gene: TRBJ2-5
CDR3aa: CASSFPSSVQETQYF

abundance: NA
d_gene: NA
v_gene: TRBV2
j_gene: TRBJ1-1
CDR3aa: CASYPPINTEAFF

abundance: NA
d_gene: TRBD1
v_gene: TRBV13
j_gene: TRBJ1-2
CDR3aa: CASSNPGTGSAYGYTF

abundance: once
d_gene: NA
v_gene: TRBV2
j_gene: TRBJ2-1
CDR3aa: CASSEEGYNEQFF

abundance: NA
d_gene: NA
v_gene: TRBV12-3/TRBV12-4
j_gene: TRBJ2-1
CDR3aa: CASSLWGEQFF

abundance: NA
d_gene: TRBD2
v_gene: TRBV3-1
j_gene: TRBJ2-4
CDR3aa: CASSQVAAGADIQYF

abundance: NA
d_gene: NA
v_gene: TRBV29-1
j_gene: TRBJ2-1
CDR3aa: CSVEGQGLYNEQFF

abundance: NA
d_gene: TRBD2
v_gene: TRBV18
j_gene: TRBJ2-1
CDR3aa: CASSPRTSGGHEQFF

abundance: NA
d_gene: TRBD1
v_gene: TRBV20-1
j_gene: TRBJ2-7
CDR3aa: CSARAGQEGEQYF

abundance: NA
d_gene: NA
v_gene: TRBV27
j_gene: TRBJ2-2
CDR3aa: CASSLIDANTGELFF

abundance: NA
d_gene: NA
v_gene: TRBV6-5
j_gene: TRBJ2-2
CDR3aa: CASSYGGELFF